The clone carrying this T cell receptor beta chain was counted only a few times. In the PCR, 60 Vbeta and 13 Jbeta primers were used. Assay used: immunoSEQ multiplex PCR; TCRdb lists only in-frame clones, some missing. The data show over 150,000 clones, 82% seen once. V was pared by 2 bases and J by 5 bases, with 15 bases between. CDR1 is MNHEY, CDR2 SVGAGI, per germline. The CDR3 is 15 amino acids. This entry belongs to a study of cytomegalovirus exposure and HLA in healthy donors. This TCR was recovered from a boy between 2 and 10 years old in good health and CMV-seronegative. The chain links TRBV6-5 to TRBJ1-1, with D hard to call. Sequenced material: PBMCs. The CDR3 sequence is CASSYSGGYLTEAFF. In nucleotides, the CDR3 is TGTGCCAGCAGTTACAGCGGAGGTTACTTGACTGAAGCTTTCTTT.